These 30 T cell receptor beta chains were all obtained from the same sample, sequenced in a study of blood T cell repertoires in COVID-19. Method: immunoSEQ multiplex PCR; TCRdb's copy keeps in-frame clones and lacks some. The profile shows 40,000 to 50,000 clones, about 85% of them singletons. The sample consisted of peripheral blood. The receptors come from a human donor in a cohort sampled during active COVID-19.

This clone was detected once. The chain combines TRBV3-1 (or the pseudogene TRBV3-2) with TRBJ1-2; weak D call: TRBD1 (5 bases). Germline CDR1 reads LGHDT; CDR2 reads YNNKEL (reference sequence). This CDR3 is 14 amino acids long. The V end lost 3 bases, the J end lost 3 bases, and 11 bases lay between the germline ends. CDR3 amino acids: CASSQPGEDYGYTF. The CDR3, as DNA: TGTGCCAGCAGCCAGCCGGGGGAGGACTATGGCTACACCTTC.

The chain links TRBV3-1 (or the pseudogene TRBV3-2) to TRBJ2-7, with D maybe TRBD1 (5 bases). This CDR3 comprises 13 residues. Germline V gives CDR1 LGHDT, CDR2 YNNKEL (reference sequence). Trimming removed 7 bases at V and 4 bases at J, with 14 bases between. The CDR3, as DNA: TGTGCCAGCACAGGCCAGGGTCGGTACGAGCAGTACTTC. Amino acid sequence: CASTGQGRYEQYF.

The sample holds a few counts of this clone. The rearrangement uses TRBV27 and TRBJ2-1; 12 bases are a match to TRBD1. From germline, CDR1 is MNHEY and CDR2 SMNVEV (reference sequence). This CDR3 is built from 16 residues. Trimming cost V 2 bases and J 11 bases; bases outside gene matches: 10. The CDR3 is CASSLPSGTGGAKQFF. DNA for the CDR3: TGTGCCAGCAGTTTACCGTCCGGGACAGGGGGCGCGAAGCAGTTCTTC.

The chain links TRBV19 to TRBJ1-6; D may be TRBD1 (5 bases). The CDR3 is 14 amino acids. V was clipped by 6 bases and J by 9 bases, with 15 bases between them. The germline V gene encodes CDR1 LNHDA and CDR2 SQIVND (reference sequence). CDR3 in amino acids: CASRYDSYASPLHF. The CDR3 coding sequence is TGTGCCAGTAGGTACGACAGTTATGCTTCACCCCTCCACTTT.

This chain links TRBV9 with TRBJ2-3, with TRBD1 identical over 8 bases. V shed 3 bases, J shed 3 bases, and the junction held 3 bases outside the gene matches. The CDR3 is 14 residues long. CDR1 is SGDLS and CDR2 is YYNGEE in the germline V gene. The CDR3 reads CASSADRETDTQYF. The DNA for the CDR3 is TGTGCCAGCAGCGCGGACAGGGAAACAGATACGCAGTATTTT.

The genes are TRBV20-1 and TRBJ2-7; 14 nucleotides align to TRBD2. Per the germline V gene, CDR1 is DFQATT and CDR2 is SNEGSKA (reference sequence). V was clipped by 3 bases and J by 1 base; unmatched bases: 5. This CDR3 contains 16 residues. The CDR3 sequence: CSASGTSGRVSYEQYF. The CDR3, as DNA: TGCAGTGCTAGTGGGACTAGCGGGAGAGTATCCTACGAGCAGTACTTC.

The DNA for the CDR3 is TGTGCCAGCAGTTCTAAGGGGGAACTGTTTTTT. Protein: CASSSKGELFF. This chain joins TRBV12-3 or TRBV12-4 and TRBJ1-4, with TRBD1 as a possible D gene (6 bases). V was cut by 4 bases and J by 12 bases, with 9 bases left in between. CDR3 length: 11 residues.

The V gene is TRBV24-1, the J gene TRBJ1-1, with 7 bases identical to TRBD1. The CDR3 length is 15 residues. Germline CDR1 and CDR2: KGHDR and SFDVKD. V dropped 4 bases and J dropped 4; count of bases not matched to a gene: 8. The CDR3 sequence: CATSEGGQVSTEAFF. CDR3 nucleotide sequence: TGTGCCACCAGTGAGGGAGGACAGGTGAGCACTGAAGCTTTCTTT.

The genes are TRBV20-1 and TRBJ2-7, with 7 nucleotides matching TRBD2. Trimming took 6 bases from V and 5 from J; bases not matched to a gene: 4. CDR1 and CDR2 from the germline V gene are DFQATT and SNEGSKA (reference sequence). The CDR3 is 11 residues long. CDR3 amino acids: CSARAGDEQYF. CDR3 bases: TGCAGTGCCCGTGCGGGGGACGAGCAGTACTTC.

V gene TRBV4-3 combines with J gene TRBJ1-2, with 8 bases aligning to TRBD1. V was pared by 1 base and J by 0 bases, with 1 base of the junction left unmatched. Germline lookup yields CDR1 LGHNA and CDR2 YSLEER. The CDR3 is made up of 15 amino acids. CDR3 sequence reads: CASSQADRANYGYTF. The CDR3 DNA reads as TGCGCCAGCAGCCAAGCGGACAGGGCTAACTATGGCTACACCTTC.

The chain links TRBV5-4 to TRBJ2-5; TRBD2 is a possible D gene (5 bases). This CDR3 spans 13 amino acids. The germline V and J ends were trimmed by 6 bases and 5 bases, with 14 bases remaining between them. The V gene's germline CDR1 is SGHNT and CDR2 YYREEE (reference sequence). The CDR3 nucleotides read TGTGCCAGCAAGGCCATTACGGGGGAGACCCAGTACTTC. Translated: CASKAITGETQYF.

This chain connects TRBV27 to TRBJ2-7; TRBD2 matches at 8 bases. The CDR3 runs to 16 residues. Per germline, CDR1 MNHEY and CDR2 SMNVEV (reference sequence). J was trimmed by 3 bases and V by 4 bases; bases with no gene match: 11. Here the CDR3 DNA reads TGTGCCAGCAGTTCCACCAGAGCGGGAGCAAGCTACGAGCAGTACTTC. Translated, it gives CASSSTRAGASYEQYF.

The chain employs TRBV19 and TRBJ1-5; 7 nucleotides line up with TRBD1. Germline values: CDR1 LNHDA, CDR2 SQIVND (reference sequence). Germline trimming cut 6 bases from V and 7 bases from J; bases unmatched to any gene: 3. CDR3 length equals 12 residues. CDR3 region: CASRRGLQPQHF. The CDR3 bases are TGTGCCAGTAGGAGGGGGCTCCAGCCCCAGCATTTT.

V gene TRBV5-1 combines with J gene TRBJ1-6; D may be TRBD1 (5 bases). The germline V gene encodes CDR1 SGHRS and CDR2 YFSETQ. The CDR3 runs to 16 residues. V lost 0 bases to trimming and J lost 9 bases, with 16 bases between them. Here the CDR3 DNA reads TGCGCCAGCAGCTTGGCGGGGGTTGACATTAGTTCACCCCTCCACTTT. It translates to CASSLAGVDISSPLHF.

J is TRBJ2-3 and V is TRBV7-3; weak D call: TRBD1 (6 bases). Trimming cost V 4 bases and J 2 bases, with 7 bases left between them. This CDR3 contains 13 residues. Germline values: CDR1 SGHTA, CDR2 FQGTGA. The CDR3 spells CASSWTDTDTQYF. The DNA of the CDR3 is TGTGCCAGCAGCTGGACAGACACAGATACGCAGTATTTT.

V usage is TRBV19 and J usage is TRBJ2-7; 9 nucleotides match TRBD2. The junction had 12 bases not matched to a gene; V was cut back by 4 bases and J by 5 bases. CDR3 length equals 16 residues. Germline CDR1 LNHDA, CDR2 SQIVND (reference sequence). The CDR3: CASSKELAGPRDEQYF. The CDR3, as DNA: TGTGCCAGTAGTAAGGAACTAGCGGGCCCGCGCGACGAGCAGTACTTC.

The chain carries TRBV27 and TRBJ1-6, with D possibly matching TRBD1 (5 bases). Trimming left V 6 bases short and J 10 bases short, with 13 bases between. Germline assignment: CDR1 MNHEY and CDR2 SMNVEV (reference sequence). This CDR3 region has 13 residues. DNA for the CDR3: TGTGCCAGCAGGGGGCTGGGCGAGTCACCCCTCCACTTT. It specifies CASRGLGESPLHF.

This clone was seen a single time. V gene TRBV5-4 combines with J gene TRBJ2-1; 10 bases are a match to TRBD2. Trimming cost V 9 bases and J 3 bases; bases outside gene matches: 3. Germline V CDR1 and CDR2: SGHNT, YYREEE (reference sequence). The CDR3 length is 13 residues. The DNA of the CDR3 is TGTGCCACACAGCGGGGGGGCTACAATGAGCAGTTCTTC. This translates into CATQRGGYNEQFF. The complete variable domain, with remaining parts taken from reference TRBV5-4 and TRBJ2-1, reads ETGVTQSPTHLIKTRGQQVTLRCSSQSGHNTVSWYQQALGQGPQFIFQYYREEENGRGNFPPRFSGLQFPNYSSELNVNALELDDSALYLCATQRGGYNEQFFGPGTRLTVL.

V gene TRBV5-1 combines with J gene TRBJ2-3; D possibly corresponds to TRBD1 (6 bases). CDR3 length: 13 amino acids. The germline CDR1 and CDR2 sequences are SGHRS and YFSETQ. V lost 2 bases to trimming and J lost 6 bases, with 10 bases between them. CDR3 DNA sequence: TGCGCCAGCAGCTTAGGTAGGGGGGATACGCAGTATTTT. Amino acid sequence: CASSLGRGDTQYF.

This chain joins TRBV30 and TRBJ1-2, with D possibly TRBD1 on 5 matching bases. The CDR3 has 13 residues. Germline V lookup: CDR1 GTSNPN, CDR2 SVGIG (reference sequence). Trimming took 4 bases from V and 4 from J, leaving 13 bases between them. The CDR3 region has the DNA TGTGCCTGGACCCCCCAGGGCGGCTATGGCTACACCTTC. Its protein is CAWTPQGGYGYTF.

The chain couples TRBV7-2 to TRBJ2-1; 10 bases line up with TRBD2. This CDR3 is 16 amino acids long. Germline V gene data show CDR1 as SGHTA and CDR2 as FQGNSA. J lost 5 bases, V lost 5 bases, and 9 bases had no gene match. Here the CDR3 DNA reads TGTGCCAGCAGCCCACAAGCGGGAGGGCGCCACAATGAGCAGTTCTTC. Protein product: CASSPQAGGRHNEQFF. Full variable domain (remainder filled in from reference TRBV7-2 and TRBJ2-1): GAGVSQSPSNKVTEKGKDVELRCDPISGHTALYWYRQSLGQGLEFLIYFQGNSAPDKSGLPSDRFSAERTGGSVSTLTIQRTQQEDSAVYLCASSPQAGGRHNEQFFGPGTRLTVL.

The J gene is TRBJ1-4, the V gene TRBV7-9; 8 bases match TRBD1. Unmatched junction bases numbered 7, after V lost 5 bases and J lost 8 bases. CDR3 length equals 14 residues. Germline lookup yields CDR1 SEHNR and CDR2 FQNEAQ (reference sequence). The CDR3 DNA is TGTGCCAGCAGCCGGGACAGGAATGAGGAAAAACTGTTTTTT. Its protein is CASSRDRNEEKLFF.

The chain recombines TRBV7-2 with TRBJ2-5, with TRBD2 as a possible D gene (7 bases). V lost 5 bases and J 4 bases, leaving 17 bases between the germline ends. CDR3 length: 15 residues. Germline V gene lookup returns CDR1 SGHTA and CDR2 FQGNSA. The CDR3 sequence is CASSPGGGGGETQYF. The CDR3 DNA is TGTGCCAGCAGCCCCGGGGGCGGGGGCGGAGAGACCCAGTACTTC.

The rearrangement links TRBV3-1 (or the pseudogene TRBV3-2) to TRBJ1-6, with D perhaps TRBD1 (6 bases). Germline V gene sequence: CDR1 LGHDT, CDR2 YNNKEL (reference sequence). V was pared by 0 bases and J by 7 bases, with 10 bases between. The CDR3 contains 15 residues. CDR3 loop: CASSQDRGANSPLHF. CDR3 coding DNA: TGTGCCAGCAGCCAAGATCGGGGGGCCAATTCACCCCTCCACTTT.

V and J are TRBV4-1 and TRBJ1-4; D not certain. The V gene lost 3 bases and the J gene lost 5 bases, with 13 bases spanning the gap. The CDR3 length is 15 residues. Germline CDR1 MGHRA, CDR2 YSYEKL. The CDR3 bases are TGCGCCAGCAGCCAGTGGGAGACAAGGAATGAAAAACTGTTTTTT. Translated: CASSQWETRNEKLFF.

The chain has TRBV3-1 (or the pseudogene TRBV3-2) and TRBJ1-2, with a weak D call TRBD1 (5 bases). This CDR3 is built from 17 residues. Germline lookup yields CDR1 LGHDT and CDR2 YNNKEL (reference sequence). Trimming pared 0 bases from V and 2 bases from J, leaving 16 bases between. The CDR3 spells CASSQDGAGHRNYGYTF. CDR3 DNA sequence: TGTGCCAGCAGCCAAGATGGGGCGGGGCACAGAAACTATGGCTACACCTTC.

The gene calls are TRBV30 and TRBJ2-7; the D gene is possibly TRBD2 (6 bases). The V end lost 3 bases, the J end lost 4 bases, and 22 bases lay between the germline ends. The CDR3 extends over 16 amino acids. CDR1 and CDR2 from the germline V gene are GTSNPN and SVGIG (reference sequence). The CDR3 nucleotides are TGTGCCTGGAGAACCGGGAGAGTAAGCACCGGATACGAGCAGTACTTC. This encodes CAWRTGRVSTGYEQYF.

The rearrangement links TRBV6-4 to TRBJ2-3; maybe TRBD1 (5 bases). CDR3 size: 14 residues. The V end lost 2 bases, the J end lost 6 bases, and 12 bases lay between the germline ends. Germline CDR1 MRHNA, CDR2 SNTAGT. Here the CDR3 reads CASSDPLQGDTQYF. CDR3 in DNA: TGTGCCAGCAGTGACCCCCTCCAGGGCGATACGCAGTATTTT.

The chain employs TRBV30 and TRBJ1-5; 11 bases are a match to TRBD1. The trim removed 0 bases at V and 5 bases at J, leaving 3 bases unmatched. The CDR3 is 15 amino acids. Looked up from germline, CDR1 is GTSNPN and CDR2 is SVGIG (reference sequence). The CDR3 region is CAWSVRTGGDQPQHF. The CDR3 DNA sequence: TGTGCCTGGAGTGTCAGGACAGGGGGCGATCAGCCCCAGCATTTT.

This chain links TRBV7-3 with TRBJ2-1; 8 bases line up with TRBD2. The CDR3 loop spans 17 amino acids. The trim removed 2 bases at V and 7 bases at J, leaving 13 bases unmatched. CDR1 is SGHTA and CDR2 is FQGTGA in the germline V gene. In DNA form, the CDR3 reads TGTGCCAGCAGCTTATCGCTCCGGGCTAGCGGGTCGAATGAGCAGTTCTTC. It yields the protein CASSLSLRASGSNEQFF. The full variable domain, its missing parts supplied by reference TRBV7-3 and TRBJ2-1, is GAGVSQTPSNKVTEKGKYVELRCDPISGHTALYWYRQSLGQGPEFLIYFQGTGAADDSGLPNDRFFAVRPEGSVSTLKIQRTERGDSAVYLCASSLSLRASGSNEQFFGPGTRLTVL.